The 13 T cell receptor beta chains below were found in one sample sequenced in a study of cytomegalovirus exposure and HLA in healthy donors. PCR employed 60 Vbeta and 13 Jbeta primers. Repertoires were generated with immunoSEQ multiplex PCR, while TCRdb's copy carries only in-frame clones and drops some. The sample lists about 130,000 clones, around 81% occurring once. Material for sequencing was PBMCs. These receptors originate from a man aged 18 to 30 in good health and CMV-seronegative.

For this clone: One end of the junction is discordant with germline, which a read error may explain. The J gene is TRBJ2-7, the V gene TRBV7-9; tentative D call: TRBD1 (8 bases). This CDR3 has 12 amino acids. Germline assignment: CDR1 SEHNR and CDR2 FQNEAQ (reference sequence). The CDR3 nucleotides are TGTGCCAGCAGTGGGAGGGGACAGGCTGCATCCTTC. This codes for CASSGRGQAASF.

This clone has a handful of counts. This chain links TRBV28 with TRBJ2-1; 7 nucleotides match TRBD2. CDR1 and CDR2 (germline): MDHEN, SYDVKM. The CDR3 is 15 amino acids. V shed 2 bases and J 5 bases; nucleotides not matched to a gene: 6. This chain's CDR3 is CASSLLGGTNNEQFF. DNA of the CDR3: TGTGCCAGCAGTTTACTGGGGGGGACTAACAATGAGCAGTTCTTC.

The rearrangement uses TRBV10-2 and TRBJ2-7; 7 bases map to TRBD1. The J segment lost 1 base and the V segment lost 8 bases, leaving 17 bases of the junction unmatched. There are 17 residues in the CDR3. The V gene's germline CDR1 is WSHSY and CDR2 SAAADI. As DNA, the CDR3 is TGCGCCAGCTCAAGGTCCTTCTGGGACAGCGGTTCCTACGAGCAGTACTTC. The encoded protein is CASSRSFWDSGSYEQYF.

This chain connects TRBV6-1 to TRBJ1-2, with TRBD1 matching 7 bases. The trim removed 2 bases at V and 4 bases at J, leaving 7 bases unmatched. Germline V gene data show CDR1 as MNHNS and CDR2 as SASEGT. This CDR3 has 15 residues. The CDR3 reads CASSELRQGLYGYTF. The CDR3, as DNA: TGTGCCAGCAGTGAATTACGACAGGGACTCTATGGCTACACCTTC.

V is TRBV4-2 and J is TRBJ1-2; possible D gene TRBD1, 5 bases. This CDR3 spans 13 amino acids. In germline, CDR1 is LGHNA, CDR2 YNFKEQ. V was cut by 4 bases and J by 11 bases, with 17 bases left in between. Written as DNA, the CDR3 is TGTGCCAGCAGCCCCACGGTGGGGGAGGGTTACACCTTC. This sequence encodes CASSPTVGEGYTF.

The chain has TRBV4-3 and TRBJ2-3; the match to TRBD2 covers 10 bases. The CDR3 covers 21 residues. From germline, CDR1 is LGHNA and CDR2 YSLEER. Trimming removed 1 base from V and 0 bases from J; junction bases left unmatched: 16. CDR3: CASSQGRIWPSGGGSTDTQYF. CDR3 nucleotide sequence: TGCGCCAGCAGCCAAGGGAGAATATGGCCTAGCGGGGGAGGGAGCACAGATACGCAGTATTTT.

This clone was recorded a few times. The chain is built from TRBV7-6 and TRBJ1-1; TRBD1 matches at 10 bases. The germline V gene has CDR1 SGHVS and CDR2 FNYEAQ. CDR3 size: 14 residues. The junction had 7 bases not matched to a gene; V was cut back by 5 bases and J by 7 bases. CDR3 region: CASSTRQGAIEAFF. CDR3 nucleotides: TGTGCCAGCAGCACAAGACAGGGGGCAATTGAAGCTTTCTTT.

CDR3: CASSLRVLSYEQYF. The CDR3 DNA sequence: TGTGCCAGCAGCTTGAGAGTTCTCTCCTACGAGCAGTACTTC. The chain carries TRBV5-8 and TRBJ2-7, with D uncertain. The germline V gene encodes CDR1 SGHTS and CDR2 YDEGEE. V was shortened by 1 base and J by 0 bases, with 8 bases between the two germline ends. The CDR3 loop spans 14 amino acids.

V gene TRBV10-3 combines with J gene TRBJ2-7; the D is unclear. Per the germline V gene, CDR1 is ENHRY and CDR2 is SYGVKD. Trimming stripped 3 bases from V and 4 bases from J, with 16 bases between. The CDR3 is 15 residues long. CDR3 residues: CAISEPAGNSYEQYF. In DNA, the CDR3 is TGTGCCATCAGTGAACCGGCAGGCAACTCATACGAGCAGTACTTC.

This rearrangement joins TRBV4-3 to TRBJ1-2, with D unclear. Germline V gene lookup returns CDR1 LGHNA and CDR2 YSLEER. V lost 0 bases, J lost 4 bases, and 9 bases lay in between. This CDR3 is built from 14 residues. CDR3 coding DNA: TGCGCCAGCAGCCAAGATAGTACGTTCTATGGCTACACCTTC. This sequence encodes CASSQDSTFYGYTF.

This clone was seen just once. The chain links TRBV7-2 to TRBJ1-2; possibly TRBD1 for D (5 bases). Germline CDR1 reads SGHTA; CDR2 reads FQGNSA. V was clipped by 8 bases and J by 8 bases, with 15 bases between them. The CDR3 contains 12 residues. CDR3 sequence (DNA): TGTGCCAGCGCCAGGGAAGTGGGCGGCTACACCTTC. It is translated as CASAREVGGYTF.

This chain links TRBV5-4 with TRBJ2-7; perhaps TRBD2 as D (6 bases). The ends were cut back, 4 bases at V and 1 base at J, with 15 bases in the middle. This CDR3 region has 15 residues. Germline lookup yields CDR1 SGHNT and CDR2 YYREEE (reference sequence). The CDR3 loop reads CASSAQGLLSYEQYF. Here the CDR3 DNA reads TGTGCCAGCAGCGCCCAGGGACTGCTGTCCTACGAGCAGTACTTC.

The rearrangement links TRBV6-6 to TRBJ2-1; the D gene is possibly TRBD1 (5 bases). Germline CDR1 MNHNY, CDR2 SVGAGI (reference sequence). The CDR3 loop spans 12 amino acids. With 8 bases removed from V and 5 bases from J, the gap between germline ends came to 10 bases. CDR3 loop: CASGTGHNEQFF. For the CDR3, the DNA is TGTGCCAGCGGTACAGGACACAATGAGCAGTTCTTC.